Sequencing of this T cell receptor (beta chain) was carried out in a study of blood T cell repertoires in COVID-19. The length of the CDR3 is 14 residues. The junction had 5 bases not matched to a gene; V was cut back by 2 bases and J by 5 bases. Germline V gives CDR1 SGHAT, CDR2 FQNNGV. The table came from immunoSEQ multiplex PCR; TCRdb's copy has only in-frame clones and leaves some out. The sample lists 250,000 to 300,000 clones, approximately 88% occurring once. Sequencing was done on a sample of peripheral blood. The gene calls are TRBV11-2 and TRBJ1-2; 7 nucleotides match TRBD1. This TCR came from a woman aged 65 to 85 with COVID-19, enrolled during active disease. The CDR3 is CASSLRTGPYGYTF. DNA for the CDR3: TGTGCCAGCAGCTTAAGGACAGGCCCTTATGGCTACACCTTC. The whole variable domain, remainder taken from reference TRBV11-2 and TRBJ1-2, is EAGVAQSPRYKIIEKRQSVAFWCNPISGHATLYWYQQILGQGPKLLIQFQNNGVVDDSQLPKDRFSAERLKGVDSTLKIQPAKLEDSAVYLCASSLRTGPYGYTFGSGTRLTVV.